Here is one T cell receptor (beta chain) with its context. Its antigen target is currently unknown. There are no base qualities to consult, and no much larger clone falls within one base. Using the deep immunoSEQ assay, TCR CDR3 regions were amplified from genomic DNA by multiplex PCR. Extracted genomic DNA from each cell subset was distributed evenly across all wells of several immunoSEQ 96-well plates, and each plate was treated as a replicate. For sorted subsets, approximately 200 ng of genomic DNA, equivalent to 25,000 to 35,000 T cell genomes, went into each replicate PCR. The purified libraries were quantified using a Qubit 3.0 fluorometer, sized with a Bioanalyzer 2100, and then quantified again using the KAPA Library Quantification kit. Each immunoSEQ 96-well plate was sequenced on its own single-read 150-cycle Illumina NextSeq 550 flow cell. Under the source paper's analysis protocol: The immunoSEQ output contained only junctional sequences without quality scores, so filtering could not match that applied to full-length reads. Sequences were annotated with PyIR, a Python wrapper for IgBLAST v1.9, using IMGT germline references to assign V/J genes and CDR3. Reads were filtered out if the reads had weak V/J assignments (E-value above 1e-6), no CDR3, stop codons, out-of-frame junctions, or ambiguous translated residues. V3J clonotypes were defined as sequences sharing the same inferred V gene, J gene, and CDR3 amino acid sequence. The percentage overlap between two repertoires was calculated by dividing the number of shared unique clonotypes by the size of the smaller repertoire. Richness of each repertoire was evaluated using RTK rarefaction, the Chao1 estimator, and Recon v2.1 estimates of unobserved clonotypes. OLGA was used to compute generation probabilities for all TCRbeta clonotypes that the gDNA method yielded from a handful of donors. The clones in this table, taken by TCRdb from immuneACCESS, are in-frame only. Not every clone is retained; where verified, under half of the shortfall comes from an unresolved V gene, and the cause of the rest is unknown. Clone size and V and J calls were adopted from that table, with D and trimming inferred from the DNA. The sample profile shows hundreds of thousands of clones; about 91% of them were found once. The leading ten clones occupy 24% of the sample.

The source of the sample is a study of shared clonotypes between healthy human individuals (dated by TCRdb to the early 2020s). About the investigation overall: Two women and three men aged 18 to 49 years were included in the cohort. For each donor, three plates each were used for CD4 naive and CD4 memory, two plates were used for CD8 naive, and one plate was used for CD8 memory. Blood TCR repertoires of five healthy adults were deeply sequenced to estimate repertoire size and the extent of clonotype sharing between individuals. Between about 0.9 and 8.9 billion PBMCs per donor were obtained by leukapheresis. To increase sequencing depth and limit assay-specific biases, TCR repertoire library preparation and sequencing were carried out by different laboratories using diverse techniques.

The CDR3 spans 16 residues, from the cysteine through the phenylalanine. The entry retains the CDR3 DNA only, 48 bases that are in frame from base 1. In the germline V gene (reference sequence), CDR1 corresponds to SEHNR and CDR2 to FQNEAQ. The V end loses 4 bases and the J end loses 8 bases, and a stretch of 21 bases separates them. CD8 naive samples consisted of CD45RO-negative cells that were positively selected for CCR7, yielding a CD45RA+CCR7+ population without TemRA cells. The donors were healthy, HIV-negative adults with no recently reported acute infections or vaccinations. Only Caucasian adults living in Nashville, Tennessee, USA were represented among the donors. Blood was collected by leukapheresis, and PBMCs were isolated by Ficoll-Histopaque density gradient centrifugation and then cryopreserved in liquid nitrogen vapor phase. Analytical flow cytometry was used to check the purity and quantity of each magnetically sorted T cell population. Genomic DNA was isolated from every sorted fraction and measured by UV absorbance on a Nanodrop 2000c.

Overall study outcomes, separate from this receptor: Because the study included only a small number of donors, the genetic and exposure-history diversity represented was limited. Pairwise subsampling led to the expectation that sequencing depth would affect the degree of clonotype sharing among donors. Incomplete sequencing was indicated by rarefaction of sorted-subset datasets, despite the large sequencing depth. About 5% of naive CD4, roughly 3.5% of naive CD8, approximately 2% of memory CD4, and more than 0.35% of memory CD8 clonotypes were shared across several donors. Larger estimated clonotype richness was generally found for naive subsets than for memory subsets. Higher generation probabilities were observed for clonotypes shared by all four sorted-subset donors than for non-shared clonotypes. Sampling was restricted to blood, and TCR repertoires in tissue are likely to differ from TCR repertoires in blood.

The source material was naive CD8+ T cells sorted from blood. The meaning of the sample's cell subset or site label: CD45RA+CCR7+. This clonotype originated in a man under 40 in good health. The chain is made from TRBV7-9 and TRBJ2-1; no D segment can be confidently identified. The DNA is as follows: TGTGCCAGCAGCTCTCTTCCGGGTGCTCATTCGGATGAGCAGTTCTTC. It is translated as CASSSLPGAHSDEQFF.